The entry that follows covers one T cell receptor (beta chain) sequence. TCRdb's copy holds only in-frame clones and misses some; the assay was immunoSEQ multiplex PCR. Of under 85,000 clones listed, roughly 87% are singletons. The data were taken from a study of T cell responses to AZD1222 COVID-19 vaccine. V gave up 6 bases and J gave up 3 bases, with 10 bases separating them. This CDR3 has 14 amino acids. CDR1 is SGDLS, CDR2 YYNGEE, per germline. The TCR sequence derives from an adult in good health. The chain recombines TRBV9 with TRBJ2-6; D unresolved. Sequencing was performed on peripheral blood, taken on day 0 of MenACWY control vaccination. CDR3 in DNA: TGTGCCAGCACCGCAAGTAATGGGGCCAACGTCCTGACTTTC. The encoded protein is CASTASNGANVLTF.